This entry lists 30 T cell receptor beta chains sequenced from one sample in a study of radiation and T cells in renal cell carcinoma. Time point indicated: baseline pretreatment blood. Treatment denoted: 15 Gy SBRT to primary tumor, nephrectomy 4 weeks later. Assay: immunoSEQ multiplex PCR; the TCRdb copy retains only in-frame clones and omits some. The sample lists about 130,000 clones, nearly 90% occurring once. The sample here was blood, taken from a patient whose treatment included radiotherapy and nephrectomy. These receptor sequences come from a woman between 45 and 60 years old with renal cell carcinoma.

The rearrangement links TRBV6-1 to TRBJ1-5; D is perhaps TRBD1 (5 bases). V was cut by 4 bases and J by 3 bases, with 16 bases left in between. Germline assignment: CDR1 MNHNS and CDR2 SASEGT. This CDR3 region has 16 residues. CDR3 amino acids: CASSARARGDNQPQHF. The DNA for the CDR3 is TGTGCCAGCAGTGCCAGGGCGCGGGGGGACAATCAGCCCCAGCATTTT.

The chain is built from TRBV4-1 and TRBJ1-5; 10 nucleotides line up with TRBD1. Losses at the gene ends were 2 bases for V and 0 bases for J; bases not matched to a gene: 10. Per germline, CDR1 MGHRA and CDR2 YSYEKL. This CDR3 has 19 amino acids. CDR3 sequence (DNA): TGCGCCAGCAGCCAACTTCCGGGACAGGGGCTTTATAGCAATCAGCCCCAGCATTTT. This sequence encodes CASSQLPGQGLYSNQPQHF.

The V gene is TRBV28, the J gene TRBJ2-7; D may be TRBD1 (5 bases). The V gene lost 5 bases and the J gene lost 12 bases, with 17 bases spanning the gap. The CDR3 totals 12 residues. Germline-derived CDR1 and CDR2 are MDHEN and SYDVKM. The CDR3, as DNA: TGTGCCAGCAGTCCAGGGCTAGGAGTTCCGTACTTC. Protein: CASSPGLGVPYF.

CDR3 coding DNA: TGTGCCAGTAGTATAGTCGGAGATGAAAAACTGTTTTTT. Amino acids: CASSIVGDEKLFF. This rearrangement joins TRBV19 to TRBJ1-4; D remains ambiguous. V was cut by 1 base and J by 6 bases, with 6 bases left in between. Germline lookup yields CDR1 LNHDA and CDR2 SQIVND (reference sequence). The CDR3 sequence is 13 residues long. Complete variable domain (other parts from reference TRBV19 and TRBJ1-4): DGGITQSPKYLFRKEGQNVTLSCEQNLNHDAMYWYRQDPGQGLRLIYYSQIVNDFQKGDIAEGYSVSREKKESFPLTVTSAQKNPTAFYLCASSIVGDEKLFFGSGTQLSVL.

The V gene is TRBV12-5, the J gene TRBJ1-1, with D unclear. Germline CDR1 is LGHNT and CDR2 is FRNRAP. CDR3 length: 12 amino acids. CDR3 DNA sequence: TGTGCAACGGGTGTGGGGAACACTGAAGCTTTCTTT. Translating it yields CATGVGNTEAFF.

The genes are TRBV5-1 and TRBJ2-1, with D possibly matching TRBD2 (5 bases). This CDR3 is 15 amino acids long. V was shortened by 4 bases and J by 0 bases, with 11 bases between the two germline ends. From germline, CDR1 is SGHRS and CDR2 YFSETQ. The CDR3 region has the DNA TGCGCCAGCAGCCCTTCTGGGAGCTCCTACAATGAGCAGTTCTTC. Translating gives CASSPSGSSYNEQFF. Full variable domain (outside the CDR3, taken from reference TRBV5-1 and TRBJ2-1): KAGVTQTPRYLIKTRGQQVTLSCSPISGHRSVSWYQQTPGQGLQFLFEYFSETQRNKGNFPGRFSGRQFSNSRSEMNVSTLELGDSALYLCASSPSGSSYNEQFFGPGTRLTVL.

The chain combines TRBV12-5 with TRBJ1-6, with a tentative D call TRBD1 (6 bases). V was cut by 7 bases and J by 2 bases, with 30 bases left in between. Germline V gives CDR1 LGHNT, CDR2 FRNRAP. The CDR3 runs 21 residues. In nucleotides, the CDR3 is TGTGCTAGTGAGTTGGGGGCCAGGGAGAACCAACTTAGGGCCTATAATTCACCCCTCCACTTT. Translation gives CASELGARENQLRAYNSPLHF.

The chain uses TRBV6-1 and TRBJ2-2; D may be TRBD1 (6 bases). V lost 3 bases and J lost 1, with 15 bases in between. Germline V gives CDR1 MNHNS, CDR2 SASEGT. The CDR3 is 17 amino acids. The CDR3 nucleotides are TGTGCCAGCAGTGAGAGGGTGTGGGGGCGGAACACCGGGGAGCTGTTTTTT. It yields the protein CASSERVWGRNTGELFF.

The V gene is TRBV5-1, the J gene TRBJ2-5, with D possibly matching TRBD2 (6 bases). V was shortened by 1 base and J by 5 bases, with 15 bases between the two germline ends. From germline, CDR1 is SGHRS and CDR2 YFSETQ. This CDR3 region has 15 residues. The chain's CDR3 is CASSLNVGGWETQYF. The CDR3 DNA reads TGCGCCAGCAGCTTGAATGTCGGGGGTTGGGAGACCCAGTACTTC.

CDR3 DNA: TGTGCCACCAGCAGAGAGGGAGTGGGTCGTCCGCCGAACACTGAAGCTTTCTTT. It encodes CATSREGVGRPPNTEAFF. The genes are TRBV15 and TRBJ1-1; D uncertain. V was cut by 0 bases and J by 1 base, with 18 bases left in between. CDR3 length: 18 residues. Per the germline V gene, CDR1 is LNHNV and CDR2 is YYDKDF (reference sequence). Based on the CDR3 plus reference TRBV15 and TRBJ1-1, the full variable domain is DAMVIQNPRYQVTQFGKPVTLSCSQTLNHNVMYWYQQKSSQAPKLLFHYYDKDFNNEADTPDNFQSRRPNTSFCFLDIRSPGLGDTAMYLCATSREGVGRPPNTEAFFGQGTRLTVV.

This chain links TRBV4-2 with TRBJ2-7, with 11 bases that match TRBD2. The germline V gene has CDR1 LGHNA and CDR2 YNFKEQ. Trimming at V came to 0 bases and at J to 2 bases, leaving 3 bases not matched to a gene. This CDR3 has 16 amino acids. CDR3 sequence: CASSQEGSGGAYEQYF. DNA for the CDR3: TGTGCCAGCAGCCAAGAGGGTAGCGGGGGGGCCTACGAGCAGTACTTC.

This rearrangement joins TRBV6-1 to TRBJ2-1; 11 nucleotides agree with TRBD1. The CDR3 is 15 residues long. Germline values: CDR1 MNHNS, CDR2 SASEGT. After removal of 4 bases from V and 8 bases from J, the junction contained 7 bases not matched to a gene. The CDR3 DNA follows: TGTGCCAGCAGTGCGGACAGGGGGCGGTTCGATGAGCAGTTCTTC. Translating it yields CASSADRGRFDEQFF.

V and J are TRBV21-1 and TRBJ2-5; TRBD1 reflects the table's D call only, with no check against the DNA. TRBV21-1 is a pseudogene locus. The CDR3 spans 18 residues. Here the CDR3 reads CASSKGSQDREDKETQYF. CDR3 nucleotides: TGTGCCAGCAGCAAAGGATCCCAGGACAGGGAGGATAAGGAGACCCAGTACTTC.

The rearrangement joins TRBV19 to TRBJ2-7; D unclear. Germline assignment: CDR1 LNHDA and CDR2 SQIVND (reference sequence). This CDR3 region has 13 residues. V was trimmed by 5 bases and J by 5 bases, leaving 13 bases between them. The CDR3 bases are TGTGCCAGTAGTTCCTATCCCCGACACGAGCAGTACTTC. Translated: CASSSYPRHEQYF.

V gene TRBV6-1 combines with J gene TRBJ2-7; possible D gene TRBD1, 6 bases. CDR1 is MNHNS, CDR2 SASEGT, per germline. This CDR3 region has 14 residues. V gave up 1 base and J gave up 3 bases, with 10 bases separating them. CDR3 in amino acids: CASSEGTVYYEQYF. DNA of the CDR3: TGTGCCAGCAGTGAAGGGACAGTCTACTACGAGCAGTACTTC.

The chain carries TRBV4-2 and TRBJ2-7; D assignment may be TRBD1 or TRBD2 (6 bases each). This CDR3 is 16 amino acids long. CDR1 is LGHNA and CDR2 is YNFKEQ in the germline V gene. The V gene lost 0 bases and the J gene lost 6 bases, with 18 bases spanning the gap. CDR3 sequence reads: CASSQDLGGLGLEQYF. As DNA, the CDR3 is TGTGCCAGCAGCCAAGATCTAGGGGGGTTGGGCCTCGAGCAGTACTTC.

The V gene is TRBV18, the J gene TRBJ1-3, with D possibly matching TRBD1 (6 bases). The V and J ends lost 3 bases and 3 bases respectively, with 12 bases between them. The CDR3 has 15 residues. Per germline, CDR1 KGHSH and CDR2 LQKENI. CDR3 residues: CASSPTTGIGNTIYF. The CDR3 DNA follows: TGTGCCAGCTCACCGACTACAGGGATTGGAAACACCATATATTTT.

This clone occurred once. The rearrangement links TRBV9 to TRBJ1-3, with D possibly matching TRBD1 (6 bases). V lost 2 bases and J 4 bases, leaving 10 bases between the germline ends. This CDR3 comprises 14 residues. Germline V gene sequence: CDR1 SGDLS, CDR2 YYNGEE. The CDR3 sequence: CASSVGGLGNTIYF. DNA for the CDR3: TGTGCCAGCAGCGTGGGGGGGCTGGGAAACACCATATATTTT.

V is TRBV18 and J is TRBJ2-7; 7 positions agree with TRBD1. With 2 bases clipped from V and 4 bases from J, the junction kept 5 bases outside the gene matches. In germline, CDR1 is KGHSH, CDR2 LQKENI. The CDR3 is made up of 14 amino acids. The DNA of the CDR3 is TGTGCCAGCTCACCAGGACAGGAGCCTTACGAGCAGTACTTC. Its translation: CASSPGQEPYEQYF.

The V call is TRBV25-1, the J call TRBJ1-2; D possibly corresponds to TRBD1 (5 bases). Trimming took 5 bases from V and 1 from J, leaving 11 bases between them. The germline V gene encodes CDR1 MGHDK and CDR2 SYGVNS. This CDR3 has 14 residues. The CDR3 sequence is CASSITGGNYGYTF. In DNA, the CDR3 is TGTGCCAGCAGTATCACAGGAGGTAACTATGGCTACACCTTC.

This chain uses TRBV5-1 with TRBJ1-2; 10 bases align to TRBD1. The germline CDR1 and CDR2 sequences are SGHRS and YFSETQ. CDR3 length: 17 amino acids. V was pared by 3 bases and J by 4 bases, with 12 bases of the junction left unmatched. The CDR3 here is CASSSGGTGVRSYGYTF. For the CDR3, the DNA is TGCGCCAGCAGCTCGGGCGGGACAGGGGTGCGATCCTATGGCTACACCTTC.

The rearrangement links TRBV6-5 to TRBJ2-5, with D possibly matching TRBD2 (5 bases). Germline assignment: CDR1 MNHEY and CDR2 SVGAGI. With 9 bases removed from V and 3 bases from J, the gap between germline ends came to 11 bases. The CDR3 runs 12 residues. The CDR3 DNA sequence: TGTGCCAGTTGGACTGTAAAAGAGACCCAGTACTTC. It encodes CASWTVKETQYF.

The chain carries TRBV4-3 and TRBJ2-3; 10 bases are a match to TRBD1. This CDR3 is built from 18 residues. The V gene end was trimmed by 0 bases and the J gene end by 5 bases; junction bases not matched to a gene: 11. Per the germline V gene, CDR1 is LGHNA and CDR2 is YSLEER. The CDR3 DNA sequence: TGCGCCAGCAGCCAAGAGAACTGGGGACAGGGGCGAGAAGATACGCAGTATTTT. Protein sequence: CASSQENWGQGREDTQYF.

This clone was counted between two and nine times. The V call is TRBV19, the J call TRBJ1-2; D remains unclear. Germline CDR1 reads LNHDA; CDR2 reads SQIVND (reference sequence). The CDR3 sequence is 14 residues long. V lost 6 bases to trimming and J lost 3 bases, with 14 bases between them. In DNA, the CDR3 is TGTGCCAGTAGATCCGGAGGGTTTGACTATGGCTACACCTTC. This encodes CASRSGGFDYGYTF. Based on the CDR3 plus reference TRBV19 and TRBJ1-2, the full variable domain is DGGITQSPKYLFRKEGQNVTLSCEQNLNHDAMYWYRQDPGQGLRLIYYSQIVNDFQKGDIAEGYSVSREKKESFPLTVTSAQKNPTAFYLCASRSGGFDYGYTFGSGTRLTVV.

The V call is TRBV30, the J call TRBJ2-1, with D perhaps being TRBD1 or TRBD2 (6 bases each). Germline V gene data show CDR1 as GTSNPN and CDR2 as SVGIG (reference sequence). This CDR3 has 15 residues. The CDR3 spells CASTGALDPYNEQFF. CDR3 sequence (DNA): TGTGCTTCAACGGGGGCCTTAGACCCCTACAATGAGCAGTTCTTC.

The V call is TRBV7-9, the J call TRBJ1-1, with D tentatively TRBD1 (6 bases). V dropped 1 base and J dropped 10 bases, with 13 bases sitting between them. CDR3 length equals 13 residues. The V gene's germline CDR1 is SEHNR and CDR2 FQNEAQ (reference sequence). CDR3 amino acids: CASSLDGGVGAFF. CDR3 DNA sequence: TGTGCCAGCAGCTTAGATGGGGGCGTCGGAGCTTTCTTT. The variable domain in full, completed from reference TRBV7-9 and TRBJ1-1, reads DTGVSQNPRHKITKRGQNVTFRCDPISEHNRLYWYRQTLGQGPEFLTYFQNEAQLEKSRLLSDRFSAERPKGSFSTLEIQRTEQGDSAMYLCASSLDGGVGAFFGQGTRLTVV.

V and J are TRBV7-9 and TRBJ2-3; 9 positions agree with TRBD1. V lost 8 bases and J lost 5; bases outside the gene matches: 8. CDR3 length equals 14 residues. Per the germline V gene, CDR1 is SEHNR and CDR2 is FQNEAQ (reference sequence). The CDR3 DNA reads TGTGCCAGCGTGCCGACAGGGGGGGGAGATACGCAGTATTTT. This encodes CASVPTGGGDTQYF.

The rearrangement joins TRBV5-8 to TRBJ2-5, with TRBD2 identical over 10 bases. The CDR3 runs 18 residues. Germline CDR1 SGHTS, CDR2 YDEGEE. The V segment lost 2 bases and the J segment 3 bases; nucleotides outside the gene matches: 13. The CDR3 bases are TGTGCCAGCAGCTTATCGTTCGGTACTAGCGGGGCCAAAGAGACCCAGTACTTC. Residues: CASSLSFGTSGAKETQYF.

The chain employs TRBV30 and TRBJ2-1; 7 nucleotides align to TRBD2. The CDR3 consists of 13 residues. Trimming removed 4 bases from V and 9 bases from J; junction bases left unmatched: 9. Per germline, CDR1 GTSNPN and CDR2 SVGIG (reference sequence). CDR3 in DNA: TGTGCCTGGAACGCGGGGGAGCGAGGTGAGCAGTTCTTC. Translation gives CAWNAGERGEQFF.

The chain uses TRBV7-9 and TRBJ2-5, with a weak D call TRBD2 (6 bases). V dropped 5 bases and J dropped 2 bases, with 15 bases sitting between them. The CDR3 sequence is 15 residues long. Germline CDR1 reads SEHNR; CDR2 reads FQNEAQ (reference sequence). The CDR3 reads CASSQRAGNQETQYF. The CDR3 region has the DNA TGTGCCAGCAGCCAGCGGGCTGGGAATCAAGAGACCCAGTACTTC.